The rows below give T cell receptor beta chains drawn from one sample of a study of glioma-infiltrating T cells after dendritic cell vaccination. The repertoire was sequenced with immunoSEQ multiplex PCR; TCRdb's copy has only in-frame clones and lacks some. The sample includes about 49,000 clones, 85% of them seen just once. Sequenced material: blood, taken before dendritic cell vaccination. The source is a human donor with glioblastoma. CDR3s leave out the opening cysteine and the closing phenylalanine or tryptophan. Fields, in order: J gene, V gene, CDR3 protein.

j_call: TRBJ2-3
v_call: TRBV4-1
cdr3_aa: ASSHSGPRGDTQY

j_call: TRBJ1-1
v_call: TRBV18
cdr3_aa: ASSSDRGNANTEAF

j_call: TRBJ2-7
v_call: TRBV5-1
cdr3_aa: ASSLGQGSYEQY

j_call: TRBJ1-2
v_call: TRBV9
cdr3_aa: ASSTGQGAMSYGYT

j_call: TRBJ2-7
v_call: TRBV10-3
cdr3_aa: AISPLHSGNIYEQY

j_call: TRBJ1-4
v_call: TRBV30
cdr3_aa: AWSPGQRNEKLF

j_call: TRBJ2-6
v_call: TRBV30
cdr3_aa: AWSVLQGQISGANVLT

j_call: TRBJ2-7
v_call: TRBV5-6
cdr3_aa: ASSLPHSYEQY

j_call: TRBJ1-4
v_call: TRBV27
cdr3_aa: ASMGQGLEKLF

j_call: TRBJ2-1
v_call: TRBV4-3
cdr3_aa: ASSQQGQSPYNEQF

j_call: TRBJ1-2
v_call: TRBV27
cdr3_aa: ASSYKQGRSGYT

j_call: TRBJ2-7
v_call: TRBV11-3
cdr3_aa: ASSPSPTGGSRYEQY

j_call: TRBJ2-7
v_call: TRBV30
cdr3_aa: AWSVKLAGVGEQY

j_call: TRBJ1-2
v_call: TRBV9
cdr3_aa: ASSRGQGAGGYT

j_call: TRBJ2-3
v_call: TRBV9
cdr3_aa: ASSINRGATDTQY

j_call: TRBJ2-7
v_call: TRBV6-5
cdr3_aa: ASSTGGTSGSEQY

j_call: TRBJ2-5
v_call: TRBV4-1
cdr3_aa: ASSQRQGVRETQY

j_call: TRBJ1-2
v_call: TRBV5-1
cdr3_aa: ASSREGEFYGYT

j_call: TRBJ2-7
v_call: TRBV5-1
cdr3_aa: ASSLGRDYVYEQY

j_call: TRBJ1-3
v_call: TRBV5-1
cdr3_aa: ASSLGDSSGNTIY

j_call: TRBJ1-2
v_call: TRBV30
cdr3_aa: AWATDYLVYGYT

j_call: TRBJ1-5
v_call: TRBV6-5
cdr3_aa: ASSYGIGGLEQPQH

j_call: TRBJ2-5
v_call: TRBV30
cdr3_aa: AWNRGDKETQY

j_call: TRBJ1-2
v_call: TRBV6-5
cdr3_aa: ASSRGLGGYT

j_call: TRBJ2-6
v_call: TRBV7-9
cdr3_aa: ASSLPRGMDNVLT

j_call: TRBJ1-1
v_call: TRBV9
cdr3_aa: ASSVAGQLTEAF

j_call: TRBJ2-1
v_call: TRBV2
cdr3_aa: ASGSGTSAINEQF

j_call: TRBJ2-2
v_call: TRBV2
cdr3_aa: ASRVQSNTGELF

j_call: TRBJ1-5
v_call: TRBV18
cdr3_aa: ASSAGGIQH

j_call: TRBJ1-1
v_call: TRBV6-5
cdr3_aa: ASSPGGQSTEAF

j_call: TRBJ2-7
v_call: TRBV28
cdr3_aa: ASSLPSGRAGEQY

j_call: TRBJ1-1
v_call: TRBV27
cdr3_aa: ASSFMGGNTEAF

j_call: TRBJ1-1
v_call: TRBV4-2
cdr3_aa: ASSHEAGMGTEAF

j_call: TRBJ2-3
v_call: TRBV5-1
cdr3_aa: ASSFGLAASTDTQY

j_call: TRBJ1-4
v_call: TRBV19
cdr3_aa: ASSIGQGREKLF

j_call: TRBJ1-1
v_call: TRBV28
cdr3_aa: ASSPHAAGQNTEAF

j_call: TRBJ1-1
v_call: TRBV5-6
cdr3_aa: ASTTGQGFTEAF

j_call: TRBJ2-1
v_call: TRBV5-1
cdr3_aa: ASSLAKLRSDEQF

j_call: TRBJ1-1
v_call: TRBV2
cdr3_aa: ASLGIGTAEAF

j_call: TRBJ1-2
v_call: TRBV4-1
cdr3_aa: ASSQALGQGYGYT

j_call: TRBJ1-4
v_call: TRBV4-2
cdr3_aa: ASSQNSQGAEKLF

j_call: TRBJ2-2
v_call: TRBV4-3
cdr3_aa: ASSRSVTGGNTGELF

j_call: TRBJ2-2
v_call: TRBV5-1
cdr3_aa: ASSLAPGTGELF

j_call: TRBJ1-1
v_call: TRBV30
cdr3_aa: AWGTYQGGTEAF

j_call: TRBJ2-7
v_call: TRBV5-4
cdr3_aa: ASSPNGVFYEQY